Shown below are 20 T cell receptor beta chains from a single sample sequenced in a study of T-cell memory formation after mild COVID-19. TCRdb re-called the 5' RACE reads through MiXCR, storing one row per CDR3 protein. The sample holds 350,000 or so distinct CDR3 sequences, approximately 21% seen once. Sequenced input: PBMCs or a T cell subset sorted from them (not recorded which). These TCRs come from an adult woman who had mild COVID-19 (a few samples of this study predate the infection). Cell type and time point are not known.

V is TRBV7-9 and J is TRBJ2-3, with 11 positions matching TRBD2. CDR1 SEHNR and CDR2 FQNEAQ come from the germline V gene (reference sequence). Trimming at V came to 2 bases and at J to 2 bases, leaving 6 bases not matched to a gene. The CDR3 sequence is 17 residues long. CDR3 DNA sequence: TGTGCCAGCAGCTTACTCCTAGCGGGAGGCACCACAGATACGCAGTATTTT. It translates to CASSLLLAGGTTDTQYF. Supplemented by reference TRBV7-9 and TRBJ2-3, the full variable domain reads DTGVSQNPRHKITKRGQNVTFRCDPISEHNRLYWYRQTLGQGPEFLTYFQNEAQLEKSRLLSDRFSAERPKGSFSTLEIQRTEQGDSAMYLCASSLLLAGGTTDTQYFGPGTRLTVL.

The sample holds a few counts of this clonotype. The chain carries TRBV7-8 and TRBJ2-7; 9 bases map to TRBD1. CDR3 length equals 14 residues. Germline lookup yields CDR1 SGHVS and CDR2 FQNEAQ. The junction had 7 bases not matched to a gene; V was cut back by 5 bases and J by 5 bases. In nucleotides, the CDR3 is TGTGCCAGCAGCGTGGGACAGGGATTTGACGAGCAGTACTTC. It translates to CASSVGQGFDEQYF.

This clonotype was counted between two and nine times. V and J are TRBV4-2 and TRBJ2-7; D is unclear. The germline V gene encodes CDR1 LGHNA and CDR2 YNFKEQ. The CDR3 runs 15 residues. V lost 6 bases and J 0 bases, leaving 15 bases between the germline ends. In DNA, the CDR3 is TGTGCCAGCAGTACCCTCTTGGGTAGCTCCTACGAGCAGTACTTC. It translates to CASSTLLGSSYEQYF.

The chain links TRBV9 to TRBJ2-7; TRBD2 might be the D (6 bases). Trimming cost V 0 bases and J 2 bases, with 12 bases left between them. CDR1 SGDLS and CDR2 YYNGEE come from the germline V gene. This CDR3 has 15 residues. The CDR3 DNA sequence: TGTGCCAGCAGCGTAGTGGGGGGACCCGCCTACGAGCAGTACTTC. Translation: CASSVVGGPAYEQYF.

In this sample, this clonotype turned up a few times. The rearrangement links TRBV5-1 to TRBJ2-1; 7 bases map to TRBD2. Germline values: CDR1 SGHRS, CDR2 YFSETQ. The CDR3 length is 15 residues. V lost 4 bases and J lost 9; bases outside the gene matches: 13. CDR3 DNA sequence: TGCGCCAGCAGCCCCGCCCCAGCGGGAATGCCTGAGCAGTTCTTC. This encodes CASSPAPAGMPEQFF.

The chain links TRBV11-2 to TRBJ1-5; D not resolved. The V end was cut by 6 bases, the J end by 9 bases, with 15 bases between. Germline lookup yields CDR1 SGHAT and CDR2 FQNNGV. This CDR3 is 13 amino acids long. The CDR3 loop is CASSPSARLPQHF. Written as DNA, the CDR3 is TGTGCCAGCAGTCCATCAGCTCGATTGCCCCAGCATTTT.

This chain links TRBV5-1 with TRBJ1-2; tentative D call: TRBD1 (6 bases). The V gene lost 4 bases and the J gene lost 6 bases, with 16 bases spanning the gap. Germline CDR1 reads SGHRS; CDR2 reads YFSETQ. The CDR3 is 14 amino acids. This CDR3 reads CASSDTGRRNGYTF. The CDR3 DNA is TGCGCCAGCAGCGATACAGGGAGACGGAATGGCTACACCTTC.

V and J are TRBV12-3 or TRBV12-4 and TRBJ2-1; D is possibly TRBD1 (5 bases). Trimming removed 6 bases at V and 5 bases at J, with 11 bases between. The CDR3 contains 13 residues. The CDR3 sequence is CASSPDSDNEQFF. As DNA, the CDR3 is TGTGCCAGCAGCCCCGACAGCGACAATGAGCAGTTCTTC.

In DNA, the CDR3 is TGTGCCAGCAGGGTTCGGGAGAACACCGGGGAGCTGTTTTTT. It yields the protein CASRVRENTGELFF. The genes are TRBV7-3 and TRBJ2-2, with D possibly being TRBD2 (5 bases). Germline V gene lookup returns CDR1 SGHTA and CDR2 FQGTGA. Between the trimmed V and J ends, which lost 6 bases and 1 base, there was a span of 9 bases. The CDR3 runs 14 residues.

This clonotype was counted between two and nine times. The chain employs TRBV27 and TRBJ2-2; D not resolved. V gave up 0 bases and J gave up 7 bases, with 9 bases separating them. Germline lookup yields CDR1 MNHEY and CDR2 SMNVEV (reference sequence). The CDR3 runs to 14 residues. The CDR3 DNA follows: TGTGCCAGCAGTTTATCTTTAAGCCTCGGGGAGCTGTTTTTT. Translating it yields CASSLSLSLGELFF.

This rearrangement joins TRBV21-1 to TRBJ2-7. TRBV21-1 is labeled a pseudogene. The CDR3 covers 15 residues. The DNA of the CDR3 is TGTGCCAGCAGCATCTTGGAGGAGCTCCCATACGAGCAGTACTTC. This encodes CASSILEELPYEQYF.

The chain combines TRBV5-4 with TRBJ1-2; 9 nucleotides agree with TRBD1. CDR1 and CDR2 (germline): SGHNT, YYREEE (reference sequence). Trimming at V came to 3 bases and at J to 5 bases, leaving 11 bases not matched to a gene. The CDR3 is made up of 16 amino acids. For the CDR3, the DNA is TGTGCCAGCAGCTCTAGCGGACAGGGGCGCCATTATGGCTACACCTTC. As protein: CASSSSGQGRHYGYTF.

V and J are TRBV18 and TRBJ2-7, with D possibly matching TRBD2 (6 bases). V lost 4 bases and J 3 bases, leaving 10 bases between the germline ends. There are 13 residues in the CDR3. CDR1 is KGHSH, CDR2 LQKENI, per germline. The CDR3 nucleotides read TGTGCCAGCTCACGTGGAGGGAACTACGAGCAGTACTTC. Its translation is CASSRGGNYEQYF. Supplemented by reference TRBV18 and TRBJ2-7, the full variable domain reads NAGVMQNPRHLVRRRGQEARLRCSPMKGHSHVYWYRQLPEEGLKFMVYLQKENIIDESGMPKERFSAEFPKEGPSILRIQQVVRGDSAAYFCASSRGGNYEQYFGPGTRLTVT.

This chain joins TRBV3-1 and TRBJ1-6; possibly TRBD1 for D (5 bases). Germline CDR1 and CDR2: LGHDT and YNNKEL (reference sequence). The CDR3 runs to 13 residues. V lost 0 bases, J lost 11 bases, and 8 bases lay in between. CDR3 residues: CASSQDGGPPLHF. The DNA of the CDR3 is TGTGCCAGCAGCCAAGATGGGGGTCCACCCCTCCACTTT.

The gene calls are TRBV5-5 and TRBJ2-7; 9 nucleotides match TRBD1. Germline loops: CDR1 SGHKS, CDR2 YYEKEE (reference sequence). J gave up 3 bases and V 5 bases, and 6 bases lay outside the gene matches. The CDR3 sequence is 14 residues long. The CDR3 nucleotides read TGTGCCAGCAGACCCGGGACAGGGCACTACGAGCAGTACTTC. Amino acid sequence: CASRPGTGHYEQYF.

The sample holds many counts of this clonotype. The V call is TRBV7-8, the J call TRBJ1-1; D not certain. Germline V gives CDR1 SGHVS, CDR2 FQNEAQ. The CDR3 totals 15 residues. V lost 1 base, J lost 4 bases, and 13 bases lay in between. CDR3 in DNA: TGTGCCAGCAGCTTAGAATCAGGAGTGTTCACTGAAGCTTTCTTT. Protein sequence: CASSLESGVFTEAFF.

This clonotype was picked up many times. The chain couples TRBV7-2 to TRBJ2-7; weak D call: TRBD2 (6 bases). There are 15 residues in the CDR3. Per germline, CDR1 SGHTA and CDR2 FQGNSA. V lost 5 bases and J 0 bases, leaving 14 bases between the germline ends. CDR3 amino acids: CASSISGTFSYEQYF. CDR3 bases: TGTGCCAGCAGCATTAGCGGCACCTTCTCCTACGAGCAGTACTTC.

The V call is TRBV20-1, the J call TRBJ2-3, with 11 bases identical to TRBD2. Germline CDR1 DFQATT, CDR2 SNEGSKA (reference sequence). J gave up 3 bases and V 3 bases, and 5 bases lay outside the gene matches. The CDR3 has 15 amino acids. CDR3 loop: CSASPGTSGTDTQYF. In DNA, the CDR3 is TGCAGTGCTAGCCCGGGGACTAGCGGTACAGATACGCAGTATTTT.

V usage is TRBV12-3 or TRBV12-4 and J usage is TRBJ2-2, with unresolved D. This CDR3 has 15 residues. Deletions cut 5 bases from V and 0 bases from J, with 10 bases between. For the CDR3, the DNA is TGTGCCAGCAGTCCCGACGGGCCGAACACCGGGGAGCTGTTTTTT. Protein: CASSPDGPNTGELFF.

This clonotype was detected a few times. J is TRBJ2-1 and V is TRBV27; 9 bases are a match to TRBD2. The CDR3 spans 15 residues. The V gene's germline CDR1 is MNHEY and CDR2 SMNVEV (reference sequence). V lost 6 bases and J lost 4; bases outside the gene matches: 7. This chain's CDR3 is CASSPWTSDYNEQFF. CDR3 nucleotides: TGTGCCAGCAGCCCGTGGACTAGCGATTACAATGAGCAGTTCTTC.